This T cell receptor (beta chain) was retrieved from a study of blood T cell repertoires in COVID-19. Here immunoSEQ multiplex PCR was the method, and the copy in TCRdb shows in-frame clones only, minus some. The sample lists 200,000 to 250,000 clones, less than 85% occurring once. Sequenced sample: peripheral blood. This receptor was obtained from a woman between 70 and 85 years old with acute or convalescent COVID-19.

Here the CDR3 DNA reads TGCGCCAGCAGCCCGGGGACTAGCGGGGGGGCCTACGAGCAGTACTTC. Protein: CASSPGTSGGAYEQYF. V usage is TRBV5-1 and J usage is TRBJ2-7, with 16 bases aligning to TRBD2. The germline CDR1 and CDR2 sequences are SGHRS and YFSETQ. V dropped 4 bases and J dropped 2; count of bases not matched to a gene: 3. The CDR3 consists of 16 residues. The complete variable domain, with remaining parts taken from reference TRBV5-1 and TRBJ2-7, reads KAGVTQTPRYLIKTRGQQVTLSCSPISGHRSVSWYQQTPGQGLQFLFEYFSETQRNKGNFPGRFSGRQFSNSRSEMNVSTLELGDSALYLCASSPGTSGGAYEQYFGPGTRLTVT.